These T cell receptor beta chains were read from a single sample in a study of OX40 agonist ivuxolimab in advanced cancers. Only in-frame clones appear in the TCRdb table, and some are missing; sequencing was by immunoSEQ multiplex PCR. The data hold around 15,000 clones, with roughly 92% observed a single time. The specimen was CD4+ or CD8+ T cells sorted from blood, collected in a trial of the OX40 agonist ivuxolimab. The receptors derive from an adult with an advanced solid tumor such as melanoma, head and neck, liver or kidney cancer. CDR3s include the opening cysteine and the closing phenylalanine or tryptophan. Fields, in order: D gene, J gene, clone size, V gene, CDR3 protein, CDR3 DNA. The D gene is left open where the match is weak. Rows may omit the clone size; those that give it use once, few, many or a size class.

>NA|TRBJ2-7|NA|TRBV6-5
CASGVRPYEQYF
TGTGCCAGCGGAGTCCGGCCCTACGAGCAGTACTTC
>TRBD1|TRBJ2-6|NA|TRBV7-9
CAIKNVQDRGYSGANVLTF
TGTGCCATCAAAAACGTCCAGGACAGGGGGTACTCTGGGGCCAACGTCCTGACTTTC
>TRBD1|TRBJ2-7|NA|TRBV9
CASSEDRDRGVHEQYF
TGTGCCAGCAGCGAAGACCGGGACAGGGGAGTTCACGAGCAGTACTTC
>NA|TRBJ2-1|NA|TRBV6-5
CASSYSRDEQFF
TGTGCCAGCAGTTACTCGAGAGATGAGCAGTTCTTC
>NA|TRBJ1-1|once|TRBV5-6
CASSFRENTEAFF
TGTGCCAGCAGCTTCAGGGAGAACACTGAAGCTTTCTTT
>NA|TRBJ2-7|NA|TRBV13
CASSQRARPYEQYF
TGTGCCAGCAGCCAGCGGGCTCGGCCCTACGAGCAGTACTTC
>NA|TRBJ2-1|NA|TRBV5-1
CASSGGVHEQFF
TGCGCCAGCAGCGGCGGTGTCCATGAGCAGTTCTTC
>NA|TRBJ1-1|NA|TRBV6-5
CASSYIRNTEAFF
TGTGCCAGCAGTTACATTCGGAACACTGAAGCTTTCTTT
>TRBD2|TRBJ2-3|once|TRBV4-1
CASSQDDRGLAGVRTDTQYF
TGCGCCAGCAGCCAAGATGATCGGGGACTAGCGGGGGTTCGCACAGATACGCAGTATTTT
>TRBD1|TRBJ2-7|NA|TRBV4-1
CASSLRGQATYEQYF
TGCGCCAGCAGCCTAAGAGGACAGGCTACATACGAGCAGTACTTC
>NA|TRBJ1-3|NA|TRBV28
CASSPQRGSGNTIYF
TGTGCCAGCAGCCCTCAAAGGGGGTCCGGAAACACCATATATTTT
>TRBD2|TRBJ2-7|NA|TRBV6-5
CASSYSGLAGDEQYF
TGTGCCAGCAGTTACTCGGGACTAGCGGGAGATGAGCAGTACTTC
>TRBD2|TRBJ2-7|NA|TRBV13
CASSLPSASGIFEQYF
TGTGCCAGCAGCTTACCGTCGGCTAGCGGGATCTTCGAGCAGTACTTC
>TRBD2|TRBJ2-5|NA|TRBV7-9
CASSPGTSGQETQYF
TGTGCCAGCAGCCCCGGGACTAGCGGACAAGAGACCCAGTACTTC
>TRBD1|TRBJ2-1|NA|TRBV5-6
CASSDQTGGFYNEQFF
TGTGCCAGCAGCGATCAAACAGGGGGCTTCTACAATGAGCAGTTCTTC
>NA|TRBJ2-7|NA|TRBV21-1
CASSKGGAGEQYF
TGTGCCAGCAGCAAAGGTGGGGCAGGGGAGCAGTACTTC
>NA|TRBJ2-3|NA|TRBV11-3
CASRFSGSTDTQYF
TGTGCCAGCAGATTCAGCGGGTCCACAGATACGCAGTATTTT
>TRBD2|TRBJ2-1|NA|TRBV5-6
CASSPVTSGGANEQFF
TGTGCCAGCAGCCCGGTGACTAGCGGGGGTGCGAATGAGCAGTTCTTC
>TRBD1|TRBJ2-2|NA|TRBV11-3
CASSGGTAHTGELFF
TGTGCCAGCAGTGGTGGGACAGCGCACACCGGGGAGCTGTTTTTT
>TRBD2|TRBJ2-3|NA|TRBV5-5
CASSPGLAGVITSTDTQYF
TGTGCCAGCAGCCCGGGACTAGCGGGAGTAATTACTAGCACAGATACGCAGTATTTT
>TRBD1|TRBJ2-1|NA|TRBV7-3
CASSLTRDRGYNEQFF
TGTGCCAGCAGCTTAACCCGGGACAGGGGCTACAATGAGCAGTTCTTC
>NA|TRBJ1-1|NA|TRBV6-1
CASSFGGSNTEAFF
TGTGCCAGCAGTTTTGGGGGGTCGAACACTGAAGCTTTCTTT
>NA|TRBJ1-2|NA|TRBV29-1
CSVGWNGYTF
TGCAGTGTGGGTTGGAATGGCTACACCTTC
>NA|TRBJ2-1|NA|TRBV2
CASRGNEQFF
TGTGCCAGCAGGGGCAATGAGCAGTTCTTC
>NA|TRBJ2-2|NA|TRBV28
CASSLPPGWGGELFF
TGTGCCAGCAGTTTACCCCCAGGATGGGGCGGGGAGCTGTTTTTT
>NA|TRBJ2-5|NA|TRBV14
CASSGPGEETQYF
TGTGCCAGCAGCGGGCCGGGAGAGGAGACCCAGTACTTC
>TRBD2|TRBJ2-1|NA|TRBV7-8
CASSWLAGGVNEQFF
TGTGCCAGCAGCTGGCTAGCGGGAGGGGTGAATGAGCAGTTCTTC
>NA|TRBJ1-1|few|TRBV4-1
CASSTQGGAEAFF
TGCGCCAGCAGCACACAGGGAGGCGCTGAAGCTTTCTTT
>TRBD2|TRBJ2-1|NA|TRBV28
CASSSTRLLAGSYNEQFF
TGTGCCAGCAGTTCCACGAGATTACTAGCGGGGTCCTACAATGAGCAGTTCTTC
>NA|TRBJ2-3|NA|TRBV23-1
CASSQKALWLGLTDTQYF
TGCGCCAGCAGTCAAAAGGCCCTCTGGTTAGGGCTAACAGATACGCAGTATTTT
>NA|TRBJ1-2|NA|TRBV21-1
CASSKVRAGDGYTF
TGTGCCAGCAGCAAAGTTCGGGCAGGGGATGGCTACACCTTC
>NA|TRBJ2-5|NA|TRBV9
CASSVAGNFQETQYF
TGTGCCAGCAGCGTGGCAGGGAACTTTCAAGAGACCCAGTACTTC
>NA|TRBJ1-6|NA|TRBV28
CASSSLPGQYNSPLHF
TGTGCCAGCAGTTCACTCCCGGGGCAATATAATTCACCCCTCCACTTT
>NA|TRBJ2-3|NA|TRBV6-1
CASSEGDTQYF
TGTGCCAGCAGTGAGGGGGATACGCAGTATTTT
>NA|TRBJ2-2|NA|TRBV28
CASSFTGLNTGELFF
TGTGCCAGCAGTTTCACAGGGCTCAACACCGGGGAGCTGTTTTTT
>NA|TRBJ1-1|once|TRBV6-5
CASSYRGSTEAFF
TGTGCCAGCAGTTACAGGGGCAGCACTGAAGCTTTCTTT
>NA|TRBJ2-7|NA|TRBV4-3
CASSQDRAEEQYF
TGCGCCAGCAGCCAAGACAGGGCGGAGGAGCAGTACTTC
>NA|TRBJ2-1|NA|TRBV6-6
CASSYSTAEQFF
TGTGCCAGCAGTTACTCGACGGCGGAGCAGTTCTTC
>TRBD2|TRBJ2-5|NA|TRBV7-6
CASSLVTSGMQETQYF
TGTGCCAGCAGCTTAGTGACTAGCGGTATGCAAGAGACCCAGTACTTC
>NA|TRBJ2-7|NA|TRBV7-6
CASSSGFSYEQYF
TGTGCCAGCAGCTCAGGGTTCTCCTACGAGCAGTACTTC
>TRBD1|TRBJ2-1|NA|TRBV28
CASSRDRASYNEQFF
TGTGCCAGCAGCCGTGACAGGGCTTCCTACAATGAGCAGTTCTTC
>NA|TRBJ1-1|NA|TRBV7-9
CASSSNTEAFF
TGTGCCAGCAGCTCCAACACTGAAGCTTTCTTT
>NA|TRBJ1-3|NA|TRBV30
CAWKRSGNTIYF
TGTGCCTGGAAGCGCTCTGGAAACACCATATATTTT
>NA|TRBJ2-7|NA|TRBV10-3
CAISEAGSSYEQYF
TGTGCCATCAGTGAGGCCGGGAGCTCCTACGAGCAGTACTTC
>NA|TRBJ1-5|NA|TRBV19
CASSRTPNQPQHF
TGTGCCAGTAGCAGGACACCTAATCAGCCCCAGCATTTT
>TRBD1|TRBJ2-3|NA|TRBV27
CASSLLRAGGSTDTQYF
TGTGCCAGCAGTTTATTGCGGGCAGGGGGTAGCACAGATACGCAGTATTTT
>NA|TRBJ1-2|once|TRBV11-2
CASSHSGGNYGYTF
TGTGCCAGCAGCCACAGTGGGGGGAACTATGGCTACACCTTC
>TRBD1|TRBJ2-1|NA|TRBV4-3
CASSQAWTGGDEQFF
TGCGCCAGCAGCCAAGCCTGGACAGGGGGGGATGAGCAGTTCTTC
>TRBD2|TRBJ2-1|NA|TRBV19
CASSDLAGVDYNEQFF
TGTGCCAGTAGTGACCTAGCGGGAGTCGACTACAATGAGCAGTTCTTC